These 17 T cell receptor beta chains share one sample of origin, sequenced in a study of T cell changes during pregnancy in multiple sclerosis. The assay was immunoSEQ multiplex PCR, and TCRdb's table has in-frame clones only and misses some. The sample shows fewer than 85,000 clones, 94% of them seen only once. The sample in question was peripheral blood, obtained in the third trimester of pregnancy. The receptors were gathered from a female donor with multiple sclerosis, enrolled in a pregnancy study.

V is TRBV18 and J is TRBJ1-4, with D uncertain. Germline lookup yields CDR1 KGHSH and CDR2 LQKENI. Between the trimmed V and J ends, which lost 3 bases and 5 bases, there was a span of 13 bases. The CDR3 contains 15 residues. The CDR3: CASSPSGNPNEKLFF. Here the CDR3 DNA reads TGTGCCAGCTCACCTTCGGGGAATCCAAATGAAAAACTGTTTTTT.

The rearrangement uses TRBV5-4 and TRBJ1-1; TRBD1 is a possible D gene (5 bases). Germline V gene sequence: CDR1 SGHNT, CDR2 YYREEE (reference sequence). V was trimmed by 4 bases and J by 2 bases, leaving 12 bases between them. This CDR3 is built from 14 residues. The CDR3 region has the DNA TGTGCCAGCAGCGGGGGGGGTGGTAACACTGAAGCTTTCTTT. This translates into CASSGGGGNTEAFF.

The chain carries TRBV5-1 and TRBJ2-3; 7 bases are a match to TRBD2. Germline loops: CDR1 SGHRS, CDR2 YFSETQ. With 0 bases clipped from V and 2 bases from J, the junction kept 6 bases outside the gene matches. This CDR3 is 16 amino acids long. The CDR3 DNA follows: TGCGCCAGCAGCTTGGGGGGCGGGGGTCCCACAGATACGCAGTATTTT. It specifies CASSLGGGGPTDTQYF.

The V call is TRBV18, the J call TRBJ1-2; D not resolved. Germline CDR1 and CDR2: KGHSH and LQKENI. This CDR3 is 15 amino acids long. The V and J ends lost 4 bases and 1 base respectively, with 13 bases between them. The CDR3 nucleotides read TGTGCCAGCTCACTCGGGAATCTCAATAACTATGGCTACACCTTC. Protein sequence: CASSLGNLNNYGYTF.

The chain links TRBV5-4 to TRBJ2-1; 12 bases align to TRBD2. Germline trimming cut 4 bases from V and 8 bases from J; bases unmatched to any gene: 10. The CDR3 contains 16 residues. Germline CDR1 is SGHNT and CDR2 is YYREEE (reference sequence). The CDR3 here is CASSGTTSGGGDEQFF. CDR3 coding DNA: TGTGCCAGCAGCGGGACGACTAGCGGGGGTGGGGATGAGCAGTTCTTC.

This clone was counted once. The chain combines TRBV7-9 with TRBJ2-3; 7 bases map to TRBD2. Per germline, CDR1 SEHNR and CDR2 FQNEAQ (reference sequence). V trimming: 6 bases; J trimming: 3 bases; junction bases outside the gene matches: 9. The CDR3 spans 15 residues. The CDR3 DNA is TGTGCCAGCAGGGAAACTAGCGCAGGTACAGATACGCAGTATTTT. It yields the protein CASRETSAGTDTQYF.

V usage is TRBV5-6 and J usage is TRBJ2-6; no clear D. The CDR3 length is 15 residues. Germline values: CDR1 SGHDT, CDR2 YYEEEE. Trimming took off 0 bases at V and 4 bases at J, with 8 bases between the two ends. The CDR3 sequence: CASSLDSLGANVLTF. In nucleotides, the CDR3 is TGTGCCAGCAGCTTGGACTCCTTGGGGGCCAACGTCCTGACTTTC.

The chain couples TRBV6-5 to TRBJ1-1; 7 bases are shared with TRBD1. After removal of 6 bases from V and 5 bases from J, the junction contained 9 bases not matched to a gene. Germline lookup yields CDR1 MNHEY and CDR2 SVGAGI. The CDR3 is made up of 14 amino acids. The CDR3 bases are TGTGCCAGCAGAGCGGACAGGACTGCGACTGAAGCTTTCTTT. Its protein product is CASRADRTATEAFF.

V is TRBV2 and J is TRBJ2-5, with TRBD2 identical over 12 bases. CDR1 SNHLY and CDR2 FYNNEI come from the germline V gene. The CDR3 sequence is 16 residues long. The J segment lost 3 bases and the V segment lost 6 bases, leaving 8 bases of the junction unmatched. The CDR3 DNA reads as TGTGCCAGCAGCACCTCTCGGACTAGCGGGGAAGAGACCCAGTACTTC. Its protein is CASSTSRTSGEETQYF.

This clone was seen a single time. The chain recombines TRBV7-9 with TRBJ1-3; 7 nucleotides match TRBD1. Germline loops: CDR1 SEHNR, CDR2 FQNEAQ (reference sequence). This CDR3 contains 14 residues. The trim removed 5 bases at V and 6 bases at J, leaving 7 bases unmatched. CDR3 in amino acids: CASSLGTESNTIYF. CDR3 sequence (DNA): TGTGCCAGCAGCCTTGGGACAGAATCAAACACCATATATTTT.

V usage is TRBV27 and J usage is TRBJ1-5, with 10 bases identical to TRBD1. This CDR3 is 13 amino acids long. V trimming: 3 bases; J trimming: 7 bases; junction bases outside the gene matches: 0. Germline-derived CDR1 and CDR2 are MNHEY and SMNVEV (reference sequence). CDR3 nucleotide sequence: TGTGCCAGCAGTTTGGACAGGGGGCAGCCCCAGCATTTT. Translated, it gives CASSLDRGQPQHF.

This chain joins TRBV29-1 and TRBJ2-2, with D possibly TRBD2 on 6 matching bases. This CDR3 spans 15 amino acids. Germline V gene lookup returns CDR1 SQVTM and CDR2 ANQGSEA. The CDR3 nucleotides read TGCAGTGTGTTCTTCCCGGGACTGAACACCGGGGAGCTGTTTTTT. As protein: CSVFFPGLNTGELFF.

This chain joins TRBV7-9 and TRBJ2-2; 8 bases agree with TRBD2. Germline CDR1 SEHNR, CDR2 FQNEAQ (reference sequence). The CDR3 length is 15 residues. J was trimmed by 0 bases and V by 5 bases; bases with no gene match: 2. CDR3 coding DNA: TGTGCCAGCAGCCCGGGACTAGCGAACACCGGGGAGCTGTTTTTT. Protein sequence: CASSPGLANTGELFF.

This chain connects TRBV4-1 to TRBJ2-5; TRBD2 matches 13 bases. The CDR3 totals 18 residues. Germline V gives CDR1 MGHRA, CDR2 YSYEKL. The V segment lost 0 bases and the J segment 2 bases; nucleotides outside the gene matches: 6. The CDR3 loop is CASSQDRGLAGTQETQYF. The CDR3 coding sequence is TGCGCCAGCAGCCAAGATCGGGGACTAGCGGGGACACAAGAGACCCAGTACTTC.

This clone was observed once. V is TRBV6-1 and J is TRBJ2-5; TRBD2 agrees at 13 bases. The length of the CDR3 is 15 residues. CDR1 MNHNS and CDR2 SASEGT come from the germline V gene. V was pared by 8 bases and J by 1 base, with 4 bases of the junction left unmatched. The CDR3 is CASARTSGGQETQYF. The CDR3 coding sequence is TGTGCCAGCGCCCGGACTAGCGGGGGCCAAGAGACCCAGTACTTC.

J is TRBJ2-1 and V is TRBV15, with 9 bases identical to TRBD2. This CDR3 has 18 residues. Germline V lookup: CDR1 LNHNV, CDR2 YYDKDF (reference sequence). Trimming cost V 0 bases and J 3 bases; bases outside gene matches: 9. The CDR3 sequence: CATSRDYLERGVYNEQFF. The CDR3 bases are TGTGCCACCAGCAGAGATTATTTGGAGCGGGGGGTCTACAATGAGCAGTTCTTC.

The V call is TRBV27, the J call TRBJ2-2, with D perhaps TRBD2 (6 bases). V was cut by 5 bases and J by 1 base, with 11 bases left in between. Germline V gives CDR1 MNHEY, CDR2 SMNVEV (reference sequence). This CDR3 is 15 amino acids long. The CDR3 DNA reads TGTGCCAGCAGTCTACTTAGCGGGAACACCGGGGAGCTGTTTTTT. It translates to CASSLLSGNTGELFF.